Listed below are T cell receptor beta chains from one sample, sequenced in a study of T cells in Graves' hyperthyroidism and ophthalmopathy. TCRdb redid the calling of the multiplex PCR reads with MiXCR, one entry per CDR3 protein. The sample comprises around 290,000 distinct CDR3 sequences, about 18% of which are singletons, and approximately 60% rests with the top ten. Sequencing was carried out using blood. These receptor sequences come from a woman aged 60 to 75 with Graves' ophthalmopathy. Each CDR3 is given with its conserved first and last residue. Fields, in order: J gene, D gene, clone size, V gene, CDR3 DNA, CDR3 protein. D genes are given only for firm matches. Where a row states a size, it is once, few, many or the class of an expanded clone; other rows omit it.

TRBJ1-5,NA,NA,TRBV6-1,TGTGCCAGCGGTGAGTCGCCAGGGCTCCTTCAGCCCCAGCATTTT,CASGESPGLLQPQHF
TRBJ2-7,NA,many,TRBV28,TGTGCCAGCAGTTTATCTGACTACGAGCAGTACTTC,CASSLSDYEQYF
TRBJ2-7,NA,NA,TRBV7-9,TGCGCCAGCAGCTTGGTCGGCGGGATGAGGCCCCACGAGCAGTACTTC,CASSLVGGMRPHEQYF
TRBJ1-2,NA,NA,TRBV5-5,TGTGCCAGCAGCACCGGACGGTACTATGGCTACACCTTC,CASSTGRYYGYTF
TRBJ2-1,NA,few,TRBV19,TGTGCCAGTAGTATTTTTGGGGAAGGCGGAGCTGAGCAGTTCTTC,CASSIFGEGGAEQFF
TRBJ2-1,NA,NA,TRBV10-2,TGCGCCAGCTCAGGGGGGTCCCGATCCTACAATGAGCAGTTCTTC,CASSGGSRSYNEQFF
TRBJ1-5,TRBD1,few,TRBV27,TGTGCCAGCAGGTATACAGGGGAGGGACAGCCCCAGCATTTT,CASRYTGEGQPQHF
TRBJ1-6,NA,few,TRBV7-9,TGTGCCAGCAGCTTAGACTCCATGAATAATTCACCCCTCCACTTT,CASSLDSMNNSPLHF
TRBJ1-6,NA,NA,TRBV6-1,TGTGCCAGCAGTTTACAAGGAACGAATTCACCCCTCCACTTT,CASSLQGTNSPLHF
TRBJ1-6,NA,many,TRBV20-1,TGCAGTGCTGTCAAGAGGGGAGGGGCTCAATGGGGGAATTCACCCCTCCACTTT,CSAVKRGGAQWGNSPLHF
TRBJ2-2,NA,few,TRBV10-3,TGTGCCATCACCGACTACACGGACACCGGGGAGCTGTTTTTT,CAITDYTDTGELFF
TRBJ2-2,NA,NA,TRBV18,TGTGCCAGCTCACCACCCCTAGGCAGAGACACCGGGGAGCTGTTTTTT,CASSPPLGRDTGELFF
TRBJ1-1,NA,many,TRBV7-2,TGTGCCAGCAAGGGATTAAGGAACACTGAAGCTTTCTTT,CASKGLRNTEAFF
TRBJ1-5,NA,few,TRBV19,TGTGCCAGTACCCCGATGAGCAGGTCGAGCAATCAGCCCCAGCATTTT,CASTPMSRSSNQPQHF
TRBJ2-5,TRBD1,NA,TRBV5-1,TGCGCCAGCAGCTTAACAGGGGGCTGGGAGACCCAGTACTTC,CASSLTGGWETQYF
TRBJ1-2,NA,many,TRBV3-1,TGTGCCAGCAGCCAATCATCTGGCTACACCTTC,CASSQSSGYTF
TRBJ1-5,TRBD1,many,TRBV7-2,TGTGCCAGCAGCCGGGACAGACCCGCTGGGCCCCAGCATTTT,CASSRDRPAGPQHF
TRBJ2-5,NA,few,TRBV10-3,TGTGCCACCGATCGATCAAGAGAGACCCAGTACTTC,CATDRSRETQYF
TRBJ2-3,TRBD2,few,TRBV28,TGTGCCAGCAGTTTCTGGGGACTAGCGGGAAGAACAGATACGCAGTATTTT,CASSFWGLAGRTDTQYF
TRBJ1-1,NA,NA,TRBV19,TGTGCCAGTAGTATAGCCGGGAGACAGGAGAACACTGAAGCTTTCTTT,CASSIAGRQENTEAFF
TRBJ1-5,NA,many,TRBV5-1,TGCGCCAGCAGCTTGGATGGGGGGAGTCGGCAGCCCCAGCATTTT,CASSLDGGSRQPQHF
TRBJ2-1,TRBD2,NA,TRBV19,TGTGCCAGTAGTCCCCGGACTAGCGGGGGTTACAATGAGCAGTTCTTC,CASSPRTSGGYNEQFF
TRBJ1-5,TRBD1,many,TRBV10-3,TGTGCCATCATATTTAGATTGGACAGGTCCCCCGGCGTAGGTCAGCCCCAGCATTTT,CAIIFRLDRSPGVGQPQHF
TRBJ2-7,NA,many,TRBV7-2,TGTGCCAGCAGCCCGGGGGCCAGGAGTACCTACGAGCAGTACTTC,CASSPGARSTYEQYF
TRBJ1-5,NA,many,TRBV18,TGTGCCAGCTCACCGAATCGGGACTCCCATCAGCCCCAGCATTTT,CASSPNRDSHQPQHF
TRBJ1-2,NA,few,TRBV28,TGTGCCAGCAGCATACAGGGTTTAGGGCTCTATGGCTACACCTTC,CASSIQGLGLYGYTF
TRBJ1-5,TRBD1,few,TRBV5-5,TGTGCCAGCAGCTTGGGGACAGGTAGCATGACCCAGCATTTT,CASSLGTGSMTQHF
TRBJ1-3,NA,few,TRBV18,TGTGCCAGCTCAAATGACAGGACCGCTGGAAACACCATATATTTT,CASSNDRTAGNTIYF
TRBJ1-1,NA,NA,TRBV11-2,TGTGCCAGTAGTATTTGGGGGGAGACTGAAGCTTTCTTT,CASSIWGETEAFF
TRBJ2-1,NA,few,TRBV4-3,TGCGCCAGCAGCCACGGAAGCAATGAGCAGTTCTTC,CASSHGSNEQFF
TRBJ1-1,TRBD1,few,TRBV2,TGTGCCAGCACCGACAGGGTTCGGGACACTGAAGCTTTCTTT,CASTDRVRDTEAFF
TRBJ2-1,TRBD2,few,TRBV4-1,TGCGCCAGCAGCCAAGATCCGGGACTAGCGGGGGTTGAGCAGTTCTTC,CASSQDPGLAGVEQFF
TRBJ1-3,TRBD1,many,TRBV18,TGTGCCAGCTCACCACCGGAGGGGGCGATAGGAAACACCATATATTTT,CASSPPEGAIGNTIYF
TRBJ1-5,NA,many,TRBV6-2/TRBV6-3,TGTGCCAGCAGCCCGGAGCAGGTAGCCCAGCATTTT,CASSPEQVAQHF
TRBJ2-5,NA,many,TRBV20-1,TGCAGTGCCGACGAATCGGACAGGCGGAGGGGGACCCAGTACTTC,CSADESDRRRGTQYF
TRBJ1-6,NA,NA,TRBV4-3,TGCGCCAGCAGCTTCACCGACTATAATTCACCCCTCCACTTT,CASSFTDYNSPLHF
TRBJ1-4,TRBD1,many,TRBV7-2,TGTGCCAGCAGACGGGCCGAGGGGGCAGCTAATGAAAAACTGTTTTTT,CASRRAEGAANEKLFF
TRBJ1-2,TRBD1,NA,TRBV4-3,TGCGCCAGCAGCCATAGTCGACAGGGGACCGCGGGCTACACCTTC,CASSHSRQGTAGYTF
TRBJ1-1,TRBD1,few,TRBV6-2/TRBV6-3,TGTGCCAGCAGTGAGACAGGGACCCACTTCACTGAAGCTTTCTTT,CASSETGTHFTEAFF
TRBJ2-3,NA,many,TRBV14,TGTGCCAGCAGCCATAAGCAGGGGCCAGATACGCAGTATTTT,CASSHKQGPDTQYF
TRBJ1-5,NA,NA,TRBV29-1,TGCAGCGTTGTGTCGGCTGGTCAGCCCCAGCATTTT,CSVVSAGQPQHF
TRBJ1-6,NA,few,TRBV4-1,TGCGCCAGCAGCCAAGAACCGCGACCAGCTCAAGTTTCACCCCTCCACTTT,CASSQEPRPAQVSPLHF
TRBJ2-7,NA,many,TRBV6-2/TRBV6-3,TGTGCCAGCATATTCAGGGGCGGACGGGGCGAGCAGTACTTC,CASIFRGGRGEQYF
TRBJ1-4,NA,few,TRBV6-1,TGTGCCAGCACCGACGGTTCAACTAATGAAAAACTGTTTTTT,CASTDGSTNEKLFF